The 24 T cell receptor beta chains reported below all come from one sample, sequenced in a study of OX40 agonist ivuxolimab in advanced cancers. Library method: the immunoSEQ multiplex PCR assay. TCRdb retrieved this table from immuneACCESS and kept in-frame rearrangements only. Not all clones are present; in checked studies, unresolved V genes account for under half, and no reason is known for the remainder. The sample table contains around 50,000 clones; only one count was recorded for about 89% of them. 30% to 35% of the sample lies in the top ten. Sequenced here: CD4+ or CD8+ T cells sorted from blood, sampled in a trial of the OX40 agonist ivuxolimab. The source is an adult with an advanced solid tumor such as melanoma, head and neck, liver or kidney cancer.

In this sample, this clone turned up once. A junction boundary mismatches the germline segment, possibly from a read error. V is TRBV19 and J is TRBJ2-7; D tentatively fits TRBD1 or TRBD2 (5 bases each). The CDR3 runs 15 residues. Germline values: CDR1 LNHDA, CDR2 SQIVND (reference sequence). CDR3 nucleotides: TGTGCCAGTAGTATAGGGGCAGGGAGAGTCTACGGGCAGTACTTC. Amino acids: CASSIGAGRVYGQYF.

The chain recombines TRBV11-3 with TRBJ2-6, with D uncertain. Looked up from germline, CDR1 is SGHNT and CDR2 is YENEEA. Between the trimmed V and J ends, which lost 2 bases and 4 bases, there was a span of 3 bases. The CDR3 totals 13 residues. CDR3 amino acids: CASSLSGANVLTF. The CDR3 coding sequence is TGTGCCAGCAGCTTATCCGGGGCCAACGTCCTGACTTTC.

This clone came up a few times. The rearrangement uses TRBV19 and TRBJ2-1; TRBD2 matches 10 bases. V dropped 5 bases and J dropped 10; count of bases not matched to a gene: 5. Germline lookup yields CDR1 LNHDA and CDR2 SQIVND (reference sequence). The CDR3 runs 13 residues. The CDR3 spells CASSLAGAVEQFF. The CDR3 DNA reads TGTGCCAGTAGTCTAGCGGGGGCGGTAGAGCAGTTCTTC.

This chain uses TRBV2 with TRBJ2-7; D is ambiguous. Deletions cut 3 bases from V and 1 base from J, with 10 bases between. Germline lookup yields CDR1 SNHLY and CDR2 FYNNEI. This CDR3 is 14 amino acids long. In DNA, the CDR3 is TGTGCCAGCAGTGACGGAAAAGGTTCCTACGAGCAGTACTTC. Its translation is CASSDGKGSYEQYF.

The chain couples TRBV5-6 to TRBJ2-7; D perhaps matches TRBD1 (5 bases). V shed 1 base and J shed 2 bases, with 7 bases lying between them. The CDR3 covers 13 residues. The V gene's germline CDR1 is SGHDT and CDR2 YYEEEE. The CDR3, as DNA: TGTGCCAGCAGCTTGCGCAGGGCCTACGAGCAGTACTTC. It codes for CASSLRRAYEQYF.

The V and J genes are TRBV7-9 and TRBJ2-3; tentatively, D is TRBD1 (5 bases). Germline V CDR1 and CDR2: SEHNR, FQNEAQ (reference sequence). The CDR3 runs to 15 residues. Trimming removed 4 bases at V and 3 bases at J, with 14 bases between. DNA of the CDR3: TGTGCCAGCAGCTCCCAGGGTGTAGAAACAGATACGCAGTATTTT. The encoded protein is CASSSQGVETDTQYF.

V and J are TRBV29-1 and TRBJ2-7, with TRBD2 identical over 7 bases. The CDR3 loop spans 15 amino acids. V lost 4 bases and J lost 6; bases outside the gene matches: 15. The germline gives CDR1 SQVTM, CDR2 ANQGSEA. The CDR3 DNA reads as TGCAGCGTTGCAGGCGCGGGAGTTTATCGCGGCGAGCAGTACTTC. As protein: CSVAGAGVYRGEQYF.

This sequence joins TRBV13 and TRBJ1-2, with 9 bases identical to TRBD1. The CDR3 length is 16 residues. V shed 5 bases, J shed 3 bases, and the junction held 10 bases outside the gene matches. CDR1 and CDR2 (germline): PRHDT, FYEKMQ (reference sequence). The CDR3 spells CASSPTGTGMYYGYTF. The CDR3 region has the DNA TGTGCCAGCAGCCCTACCGGGACAGGGATGTACTATGGCTACACCTTC.

The rearrangement links TRBV29-1 to TRBJ2-3; D is possibly TRBD2 (6 bases). Germline assignment: CDR1 SQVTM and CDR2 ANQGSEA. The length of the CDR3 is 15 residues. V was cut by 4 bases and J by 0 bases, with 14 bases left in between. CDR3 sequence: CSVVGTETSTDTQYF. For the CDR3, the DNA is TGCAGCGTTGTTGGGACTGAAACTAGCACAGATACGCAGTATTTT.

This rearrangement joins TRBV9 to TRBJ1-3; D remains ambiguous. The CDR3 has 14 residues. Deletions cut 0 bases from V and 3 bases from J, with 7 bases between. The germline CDR1 and CDR2 sequences are SGDLS and YYNGEE. CDR3 in DNA: TGTGCCAGCAGCGTAGAGGGAAGTGGAAACACCATATATTTT. This translates into CASSVEGSGNTIYF.

The V call is TRBV9, the J call TRBJ2-2; 10 nucleotides match TRBD2. The CDR3 spans 19 residues. V dropped 2 bases and J dropped 6; count of bases not matched to a gene: 16. In germline, CDR1 is SGDLS, CDR2 YYNGEE. The CDR3 loop is CASSVKELAGREKSGELFF. In nucleotides, the CDR3 is TGTGCCAGCAGCGTGAAGGAACTAGCGGGAAGGGAAAAATCCGGGGAGCTGTTTTTT.

The chain carries TRBV4-1 and TRBJ2-1; no definite D call. Germline CDR1 and CDR2: MGHRA and YSYEKL. The CDR3 is 16 residues long. V lost 0 bases and J 0 bases, leaving 9 bases between the germline ends. The CDR3 nucleotides are TGCGCCAGCAGCCAAGAGGCCCCGAGCTCCTACAATGAGCAGTTCTTC. It encodes CASSQEAPSSYNEQFF.

This rearrangement joins TRBV6-5 to TRBJ2-1, with a weak D call TRBD1 (5 bases). Trimming removed 3 bases from V and 8 bases from J, with 17 bases in between. The CDR3 is made up of 15 amino acids. Germline loops: CDR1 MNHEY, CDR2 SVGAGI. Here the CDR3 DNA reads TGTGCCAGCAGTTATATGACAGCCAGAAGCTATGAGCAGTTCTTC. Protein product: CASSYMTARSYEQFF.

This sequence joins TRBV30 and TRBJ2-5; 7 nucleotides agree with TRBD1. CDR1 and CDR2 from the germline V gene are GTSNPN and SVGIG (reference sequence). The V segment lost 2 bases and the J segment 5 bases; nucleotides outside the gene matches: 5. This CDR3 comprises 13 residues. CDR3 DNA sequence: TGTGCCTGGAGTTCGACAGGGTTGGAGACCCAGTACTTC. Its translation is CAWSSTGLETQYF.

This clone was seen only a few times. Here the CDR3 DNA reads TGCAGCGTTGAGGGATTGAACACTGAAGCTTTCTTT. Protein product: CSVEGLNTEAFF. The chain couples TRBV29-1 to TRBJ1-1, with D unclear. This CDR3 has 12 residues. V lost 3 bases to trimming and J lost 0 bases, with 5 bases between them. Germline-derived CDR1 and CDR2 are SQVTM and ANQGSEA.

The chain couples TRBV7-8 to TRBJ2-7; TRBD2 matches at 7 bases. The CDR3 runs to 16 residues. After removal of 0 bases from V and 3 bases from J, the junction contained 8 bases not matched to a gene. The germline gives CDR1 SGHVS, CDR2 FQNEAQ. CDR3 loop: CASSLAVREAIYEQYF. In DNA, the CDR3 is TGTGCCAGCAGCTTAGCGGTCCGGGAGGCAATCTACGAGCAGTACTTC.

The rearrangement joins TRBV7-6 to TRBJ1-4; 9 bases align to TRBD1. The trim removed 4 bases at V and 8 bases at J, leaving 14 bases unmatched. The germline V gene has CDR1 SGHVS and CDR2 FNYEAQ. The CDR3 sequence is 17 residues long. CDR3 coding DNA: TGTGCCAGCAGCTGGGACAGGGAGGCTGGGGTAAAAGAAAAACTGTTTTTT. Its translation: CASSWDREAGVKEKLFF.

The rearrangement uses TRBV5-8 and TRBJ2-2; 11 bases align to TRBD1. The CDR3 is made up of 17 amino acids. V trimming: 5 bases; J trimming: 5 bases; junction bases outside the gene matches: 11. The germline V gene encodes CDR1 SGHTS and CDR2 YDEGEE. The CDR3 sequence: CASSQLPGQGETGELFF. CDR3 in DNA: TGTGCCAGCAGTCAGCTGCCGGGACAGGGGGAAACCGGGGAGCTGTTTTTT.

The J gene is TRBJ2-7, the V gene TRBV7-9, with TRBD1 identical over 10 bases. Germline lookup yields CDR1 SEHNR and CDR2 FQNEAQ (reference sequence). V gave up 4 bases and J gave up 7 bases; unmatched junction bases: 7. CDR3 length: 14 residues. The CDR3 reads CASSSGTGVFEQYF. The CDR3 coding sequence is TGTGCCAGCAGCTCCGGGACAGGGGTATTTGAGCAGTACTTC. The full variable domain, rest sourced from reference TRBV7-9 and TRBJ2-7, is DTGVSQNPRHKITKRGQNVTFRCDPISEHNRLYWYRQTLGQGPEFLTYFQNEAQLEKSRLLSDRFSAERPKGSFSTLEIQRTEQGDSAMYLCASSSGTGVFEQYFGPGTRLTVT.

The rearrangement joins TRBV27 to TRBJ1-4; no clear D. Trimming stripped 1 base from V and 4 bases from J, with 4 bases between. The germline V gene has CDR1 MNHEY and CDR2 SMNVEV (reference sequence). The CDR3 has 13 amino acids. The CDR3 DNA reads as TGTGCCAGCAGTTTATTGGGTAATGAAAAACTGTTTTTT. Amino acids: CASSLLGNEKLFF.

This sequence joins TRBV14 and TRBJ2-4; D unresolved. CDR1 is SGHDN and CDR2 is FVKESK in the germline V gene. V shed 0 bases and J shed 3 bases, with 6 bases lying between them. CDR3 length: 14 amino acids. CDR3 coding DNA: TGTGCCAGCAGCCAAGATCTGTACAAAAACATTCAGTACTTC. Amino acids: CASSQDLYKNIQYF.

The chain couples TRBV14 to TRBJ2-3; maybe TRBD2 (5 bases). The V end was cut by 0 bases, the J end by 4 bases, with 11 bases between. The CDR3 has 15 amino acids. Per germline, CDR1 SGHDN and CDR2 FVKESK. The CDR3 reads CASSQERVSADTQYF. The CDR3 DNA follows: TGTGCCAGCAGCCAAGAGAGGGTCAGCGCAGATACGCAGTATTTT. Based on the CDR3 plus reference TRBV14 and TRBJ2-3, the full variable domain is EAGVTQFPSHSVIEKGQTVTLRCDPISGHDNLYWYRRVMGKEIKFLLHFVKESKQDESGMPNNRFLAERTGGTYSTLKVQPAELEDSGVYFCASSQERVSADTQYFGPGTRLTVL.

CDR3 coding DNA: TGTGCCAGCAGTTTATTTCAACCAACTAGCGGGGCCTACGAGCAGTACTTC. Its protein is CASSLFQPTSGAYEQYF. The chain uses TRBV28 and TRBJ2-7; TRBD2 matches 10 bases. This CDR3 has 17 amino acids. Germline V CDR1 and CDR2: MDHEN, SYDVKM. Unmatched junction bases numbered 8, after V lost 1 base and J lost 2 bases.

The gene calls are TRBV19 and TRBJ1-2, with 9 bases fitting TRBD1. Per germline, CDR1 LNHDA and CDR2 SQIVND (reference sequence). With V trimmed by 5 bases and J by 5 bases, 9 bases remained unmatched. The CDR3 contains 15 residues. This chain's CDR3 is CASSAWTGDTYGYTF. The CDR3 DNA sequence: TGTGCCAGTAGTGCCTGGACAGGGGATACTTATGGCTACACCTTC.